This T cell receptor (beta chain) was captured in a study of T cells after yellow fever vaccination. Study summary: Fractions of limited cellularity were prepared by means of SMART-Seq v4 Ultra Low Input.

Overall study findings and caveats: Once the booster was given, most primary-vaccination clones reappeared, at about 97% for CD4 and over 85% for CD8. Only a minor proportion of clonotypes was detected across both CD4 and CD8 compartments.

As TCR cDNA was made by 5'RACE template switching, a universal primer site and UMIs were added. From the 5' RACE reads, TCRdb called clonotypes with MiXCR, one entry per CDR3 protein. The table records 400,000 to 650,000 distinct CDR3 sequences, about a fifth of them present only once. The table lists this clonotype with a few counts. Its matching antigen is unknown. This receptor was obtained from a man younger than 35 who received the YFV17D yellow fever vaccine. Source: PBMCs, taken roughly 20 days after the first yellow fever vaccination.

The CDR3 nucleotides read TGTGCCAGCAGCCAAGCCCTGACAAAAACCCGGAACAATGAGCAGTTCTTC. This sequence encodes CASSQALTKTRNNEQFF. This chain joins TRBV14 and TRBJ2-1, with D unclear. Looked up from germline, CDR1 is SGHDN and CDR2 is FVKESK. CDR3 size: 17 residues. V was clipped by 1 base and J by 5 bases, with 18 bases between them.